Presented here are 23 T cell receptor beta chains from one specimen sequenced in a study of T-cell reconstitution after alpha-beta-depleted transplantation in children. Preparation of the TCRbeta library was carried out with unique molecular identifiers. TCRdb re-derived calls from the PCR reads in MiXCR, one entry per CDR3 protein. The sample carries around 370,000 distinct CDR3 sequences, around a tenth recorded once. Sequenced here: PBMCs from the stem cell graft donor, sampled from the stem cell graft. These receptors came from a human donor who donated a stem cell graft to a child with acute lymphoblastic leukemia.

The rearrangement links TRBV11-3 to TRBJ2-4; 8 nucleotides match TRBD2. V was clipped by 5 bases and J by 9 bases; unmatched bases: 9. Germline CDR1 reads SGHNT; CDR2 reads YENEEA. The CDR3 length is 14 residues. The CDR3 spells CASSPGLEGSIQYF. The CDR3 nucleotides are TGTGCCAGCAGCCCGGGACTAGAGGGTTCCATTCAGTACTTC.

This clonotype was observed at least ten times. V usage is TRBV15 and J usage is TRBJ1-5; 9 nucleotides line up with TRBD1. V lost 0 bases and J lost 5; bases outside the gene matches: 14. The CDR3 has 19 amino acids. CDR1 and CDR2 (germline): LNHNV, YYDKDF (reference sequence). The CDR3 DNA reads TGTGCCACCAGCAGAGAATCCTTGAGGGACAGGGATTTGTATCAGCCCCAGCATTTT. This translates into CATSRESLRDRDLYQPQHF.

This sequence joins TRBV7-2 and TRBJ2-7, with 7 bases matching TRBD1. Germline V gene data show CDR1 as SGHTA and CDR2 as FQGNSA. The CDR3 is made up of 16 amino acids. J lost 3 bases, V lost 0 bases, and 8 bases had no gene match. This CDR3 is CASSLAIGQAHYEQYF. CDR3 sequence (DNA): TGTGCCAGCAGCTTAGCTATCGGACAGGCACACTACGAGCAGTACTTC.

The chain carries TRBV3-1 and TRBJ2-1; 9 bases are shared with TRBD2. The CDR3 has 19 residues. V gave up 6 bases and J gave up 2 bases; unmatched junction bases: 17. The germline V gene has CDR1 LGHDT and CDR2 YNNKEL (reference sequence). In DNA, the CDR3 is TGTGCCAGCAGTTTGAACTTAGCAGCGGGAGGCTCAGCCTACAATGAGCAGTTCTTC. Encoded protein: CASSLNLAAGGSAYNEQFF.

CDR3: CASSVGQGMSSPLHF. The CDR3 coding sequence is TGTGCCAGCAGTGTGGGACAGGGGATGAGTTCACCCCTCCACTTT. The chain couples TRBV2 to TRBJ1-6; TRBD1 matches at 10 bases. The trim removed 4 bases at V and 9 bases at J, leaving 6 bases unmatched. This CDR3 has 15 residues. Germline assignment: CDR1 SNHLY and CDR2 FYNNEI.

This clonotype was detected many times. The rearrangement uses TRBV4-3 and TRBJ2-3; 8 bases line up with TRBD2. The CDR3 sequence is 18 residues long. V was clipped by 1 base and J by 0 bases; unmatched bases: 9. Looked up from germline, CDR1 is LGHNA and CDR2 is YSLEER. CDR3 sequence: CASSQGVLAGSSTDTQYF. In DNA, the CDR3 is TGCGCCAGCAGCCAAGGGGTGTTAGCGGGATCTAGCACAGATACGCAGTATTTT.

CDR3 coding DNA: TGCGCCAGCAGCCAAGATGGGACAGGGGCCAACACTGAAGCTTTCTTT. Translating gives CASSQDGTGANTEAFF. The V gene is TRBV4-3, the J gene TRBJ1-1; 10 bases match TRBD1. V was pared by 0 bases and J by 2 bases, with 3 bases of the junction left unmatched. Germline V gives CDR1 LGHNA, CDR2 YSLEER. The CDR3 totals 16 residues.

This clonotype was counted between two and nine times. The chain links TRBV24-1 to TRBJ2-3; 7 nucleotides agree with TRBD2. CDR3 length equals 15 residues. V shed 1 base, J shed 1 base, and the junction held 1 base outside the gene matches. Per the germline V gene, CDR1 is KGHDR and CDR2 is SFDVKD. The CDR3 region is CATSDFAGGTDTQYF. Here the CDR3 DNA reads TGTGCCACCAGTGATTTTGCGGGAGGCACAGATACGCAGTATTTT.

This clonotype has just a few counts. The rearrangement uses TRBV4-3 and TRBJ2-4; 8 bases are shared with TRBD1. The CDR3 extends over 16 amino acids. With V trimmed by 4 bases and J by 5 bases, 10 bases remained unmatched. The V gene's germline CDR1 is LGHNA and CDR2 YSLEER. The CDR3: CASSLISGQGENIQYF. CDR3 in DNA: TGCGCCAGCAGCCTTATATCAGGACAGGGAGAAAACATTCAGTACTTC.

This clonotype was seen only a few times. The chain links TRBV7-9 to TRBJ2-1; 10 nucleotides line up with TRBD2. Losses at the gene ends were 2 bases for V and 10 bases for J; bases not matched to a gene: 8. This CDR3 has 15 amino acids. Germline V CDR1 and CDR2: SEHNR, FQNEAQ (reference sequence). The CDR3 DNA sequence: TGTGCCAGCAGCTTAAGCGGGAGGGCCCCTTCCGAGCAGTTCTTC. This gives the protein CASSLSGRAPSEQFF.

The V gene is TRBV20-1, the J gene TRBJ1-1; 8 bases are shared with TRBD1. This CDR3 contains 13 residues. Germline assignment: CDR1 DFQATT and CDR2 SNEGSKA (reference sequence). V lost 5 bases and J lost 1; bases outside the gene matches: 3. CDR3 in DNA: TGCAGTGCTGACAGGGGTAGGAACACTGAAGCTTTCTTT. Translating gives CSADRGRNTEAFF.

This clonotype appeared a few times. CDR3: CASSLGQGASAVVNTEAFF. The CDR3 region has the DNA TGTGCCAGCAGCTTGGGACAGGGGGCGTCCGCCGTAGTGAACACTGAAGCTTTCTTT. The chain has TRBV7-8 and TRBJ1-1; 12 bases map to TRBD1. V dropped 3 bases and J dropped 0; count of bases not matched to a gene: 11. CDR1 SGHVS and CDR2 FQNEAQ come from the germline V gene. The CDR3 loop spans 19 amino acids.

The chain joins TRBV5-1 to TRBJ2-4; TRBD1 agrees at 12 bases. This CDR3 has 15 residues. CDR1 and CDR2 from the germline V gene are SGHRS and YFSETQ. The ends lost 4 bases at V and 6 bases at J; junction bases unmatched: 5. DNA of the CDR3: TGCGCCAGCAGCCTGGGACAGGGGGCAGGAAACATTCAGTACTTC. This codes for CASSLGQGAGNIQYF.

This clonotype has more than one count but fewer than ten. V and J are TRBV7-2 and TRBJ2-7, with 9 bases aligning to TRBD1. CDR1 is SGHTA, CDR2 FQGNSA, per germline. The CDR3 spans 14 residues. The V and J ends lost 5 bases and 6 bases, in that order; junction bases with no gene match: 8. The CDR3 DNA follows: TGTGCCAGCAGCACGTGGACAGGGGTTATCGAGCAGTACTTC. Protein sequence: CASSTWTGVIEQYF.

This clonotype was observed a few times. The chain links TRBV6-2 or TRBV6-3 to TRBJ2-1; TRBD2 aligns across 7 bases. Trimming cost V 7 bases and J 6 bases; bases outside gene matches: 15. This CDR3 contains 16 residues. Per germline, CDR1 MNHEY and CDR2 SVGEGT. This chain's CDR3 is CASNRRRWEGRNEQFF. DNA for the CDR3: TGTGCCAGCAACCGGCGGAGGTGGGAGGGCCGCAATGAGCAGTTCTTC.

The CDR3 DNA reads as TGTGCCAGCAGTTACTATCTAGCGGGAGGGGAGACCCAGTACTTC. Encoded protein: CASSYYLAGGETQYF. The chain combines TRBV11-2 with TRBJ2-5; 12 nucleotides match TRBD2. The CDR3 runs 15 residues. V shed 6 bases, J shed 5 bases, and the junction held 7 bases outside the gene matches. The V gene's germline CDR1 is SGHAT and CDR2 FQNNGV. The entire variable domain, with the rest obtained from reference TRBV11-2 and TRBJ2-5, is as follows: EAGVAQSPRYKIIEKRQSVAFWCNPISGHATLYWYQQILGQGPKLLIQFQNNGVVDDSQLPKDRFSAERLKGVDSTLKIQPAKLEDSAVYLCASSYYLAGGETQYFGPGTRLLVL.

On this clonotype itself: At one end the junction does not follow the germline gene, possibly because of a read error. The chain couples TRBV20-1 to TRBJ2-2; 7 bases align to TRBD2. The CDR3 is made up of 17 amino acids. Germline lookup yields CDR1 DFQATT and CDR2 SNEGSKA (reference sequence). CDR3 sequence: CCARGASGAFLTGELFF. DNA of the CDR3: TGCTGTGCTAGAGGGGCTAGCGGAGCTTTTTTGACCGGGGAGCTGTTTTTT.

This rearrangement joins TRBV15 to TRBJ2-3, with a weak D call TRBD2 (5 bases). V dropped 1 base and J dropped 0 bases, with 11 bases sitting between them. Germline V lookup: CDR1 LNHNV, CDR2 YYDKDF (reference sequence). The CDR3 runs 16 residues. The CDR3 region has the DNA TGTGCCACCAGCAGAGTTCTAGCAGCTAGCACAGATACGCAGTATTTT. Amino acids: CATSRVLAASTDTQYF.

V usage is TRBV29-1 and J usage is TRBJ1-2, with TRBD1 identical over 9 bases. This CDR3 spans 14 amino acids. After removal of 2 bases from V and 8 bases from J, the junction contained 9 bases not matched to a gene. CDR1 is SQVTM and CDR2 is ANQGSEA in the germline V gene. The CDR3 DNA reads TGCAGCGTTGAACCCGGGACAGGGTTCGGCGGCTACACCTTC. It yields the protein CSVEPGTGFGGYTF.

Only a few counts were recorded for this clonotype. The chain links TRBV3-1 to TRBJ2-1; D perhaps matches TRBD1 (5 bases). The CDR3 is made up of 16 amino acids. V dropped 0 bases and J dropped 8 bases, with 17 bases sitting between them. Germline CDR1 LGHDT, CDR2 YNNKEL (reference sequence). CDR3 protein: CASSQEKWQGHDEQFF. The CDR3, as DNA: TGTGCCAGCAGCCAAGAAAAGTGGCAGGGTCACGATGAGCAGTTCTTC.

This clonotype was found many times. V is TRBV7-9 and J is TRBJ2-7; 10 nucleotides line up with TRBD1. The CDR3 loop spans 15 amino acids. Looked up from germline, CDR1 is SEHNR and CDR2 is FQNEAQ (reference sequence). The J segment lost 7 bases and the V segment lost 4 bases, leaving 10 bases of the junction unmatched. CDR3 loop: CASSYLDRGVEEQYF. The DNA for the CDR3 is TGTGCCAGCAGCTATTTGGACAGGGGGGTGGAGGAGCAGTACTTC.

The chain is built from TRBV3-1 and TRBJ2-2; D unclear. The CDR3 has 12 residues. The V and J ends lost 6 bases and 4 bases respectively, with 6 bases between them. The germline V gene encodes CDR1 LGHDT and CDR2 YNNKEL (reference sequence). The CDR3 DNA is TGTGCCAGCAGTCACAGCACCGGGGAGCTGTTTTTT. The encoded protein is CASSHSTGELFF. The whole variable domain, remainder taken from reference TRBV3-1 and TRBJ2-2, is DTAVSQTPKYLVTQMGNDKSIKCEQNLGHDTMYWYKQDSKKFLKIMFSYNNKELIINETVPNRFSPKSPDKAHLNLHINSLELGDSAVYFCASSHSTGELFFGEGSRLTVL.

This clonotype was counted a few times. In nucleotides, the CDR3 is TGCGCCAGCAGCCCTCGGGTAGTAACCGGGGAGCTGTTTTTT. Its translation: CASSPRVVTGELFF. The rearrangement joins TRBV4-1 to TRBJ2-2; no firm D call. Germline CDR1 reads MGHRA; CDR2 reads YSYEKL. Trimming took 4 bases from V and 5 from J, leaving 11 bases between them. The CDR3 loop spans 14 amino acids.